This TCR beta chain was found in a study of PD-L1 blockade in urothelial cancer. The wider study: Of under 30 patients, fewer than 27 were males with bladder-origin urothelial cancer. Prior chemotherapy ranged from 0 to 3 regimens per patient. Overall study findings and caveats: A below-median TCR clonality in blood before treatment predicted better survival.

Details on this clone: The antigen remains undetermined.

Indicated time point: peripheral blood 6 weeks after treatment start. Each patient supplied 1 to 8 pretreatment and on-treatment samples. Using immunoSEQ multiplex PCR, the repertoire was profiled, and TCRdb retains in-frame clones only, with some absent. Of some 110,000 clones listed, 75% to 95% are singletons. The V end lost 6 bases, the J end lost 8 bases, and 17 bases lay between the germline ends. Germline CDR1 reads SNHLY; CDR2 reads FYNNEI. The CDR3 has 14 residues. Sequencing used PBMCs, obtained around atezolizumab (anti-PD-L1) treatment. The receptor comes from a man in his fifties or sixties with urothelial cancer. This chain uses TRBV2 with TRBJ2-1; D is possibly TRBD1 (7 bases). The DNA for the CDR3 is TGTGCCAGCAGCCCGACCAGGGGGAGGCATGAGCAGTTCTTC. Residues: CASSPTRGRHEQFF.